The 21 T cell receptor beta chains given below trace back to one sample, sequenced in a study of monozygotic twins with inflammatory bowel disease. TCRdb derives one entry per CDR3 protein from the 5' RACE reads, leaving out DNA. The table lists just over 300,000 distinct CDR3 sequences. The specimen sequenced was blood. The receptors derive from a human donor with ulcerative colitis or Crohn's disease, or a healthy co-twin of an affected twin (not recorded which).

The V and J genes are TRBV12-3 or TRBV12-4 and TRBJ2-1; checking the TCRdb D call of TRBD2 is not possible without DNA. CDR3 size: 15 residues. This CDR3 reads CASRPPSGRGNEQFF.

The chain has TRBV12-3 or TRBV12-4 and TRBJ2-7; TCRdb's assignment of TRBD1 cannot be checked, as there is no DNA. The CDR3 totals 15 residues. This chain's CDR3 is CASSLLETGSYEQYF.

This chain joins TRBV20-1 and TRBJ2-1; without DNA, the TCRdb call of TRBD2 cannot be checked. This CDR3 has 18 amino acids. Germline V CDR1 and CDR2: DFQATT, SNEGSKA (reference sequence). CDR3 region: CSARVRAGGAGLLNEQFF.

CDR3 sequence reads: CASSYEVRGSTDTQYF. The chain carries TRBV7-8 and TRBJ2-3; TCRdb's D gene call, TRBD2, goes unchecked for lack of DNA. CDR1 SGHVS and CDR2 FQNEAQ come from the germline V gene. The length of the CDR3 is 16 residues.

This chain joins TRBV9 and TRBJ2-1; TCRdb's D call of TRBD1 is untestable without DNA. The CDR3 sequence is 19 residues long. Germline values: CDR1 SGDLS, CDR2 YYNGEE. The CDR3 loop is CASSVAGGGPRTIYNEQFF.

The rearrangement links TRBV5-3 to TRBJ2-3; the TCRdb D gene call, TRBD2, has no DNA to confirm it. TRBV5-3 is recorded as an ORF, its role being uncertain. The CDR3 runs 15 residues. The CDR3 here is CAWMRDHVSTDTQYF.

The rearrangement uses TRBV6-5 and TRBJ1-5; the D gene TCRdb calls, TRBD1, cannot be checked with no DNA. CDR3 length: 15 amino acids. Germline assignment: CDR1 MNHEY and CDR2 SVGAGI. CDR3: CASSSDRSSNQPQHF.

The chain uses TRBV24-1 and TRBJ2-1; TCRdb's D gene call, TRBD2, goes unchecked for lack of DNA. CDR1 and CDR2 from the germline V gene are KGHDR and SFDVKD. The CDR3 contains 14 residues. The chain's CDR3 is CATGLAGGDNEQFF.

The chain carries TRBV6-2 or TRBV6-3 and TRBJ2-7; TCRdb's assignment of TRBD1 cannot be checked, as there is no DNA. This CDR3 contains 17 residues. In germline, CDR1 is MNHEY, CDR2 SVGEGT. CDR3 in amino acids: CASSSLVRGRATYEQYF.

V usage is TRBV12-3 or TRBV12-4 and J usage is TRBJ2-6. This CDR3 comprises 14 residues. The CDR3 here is CASTQNSGANVLTF.

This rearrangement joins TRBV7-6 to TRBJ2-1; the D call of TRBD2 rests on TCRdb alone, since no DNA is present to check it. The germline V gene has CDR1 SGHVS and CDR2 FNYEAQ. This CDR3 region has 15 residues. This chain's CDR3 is CASSYPSGNRNEQFF. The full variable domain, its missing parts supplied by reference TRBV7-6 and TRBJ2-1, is GAGVSQSPRYKVTKRGQDVALRCDPISGHVSLYWYRQALGQGPEFLTYFNYEAQQDKSGLPNDRFSAERPEGSISTLTIQRTEQRDSAMYRCASSYPSGNRNEQFFGPGTRLTVL.

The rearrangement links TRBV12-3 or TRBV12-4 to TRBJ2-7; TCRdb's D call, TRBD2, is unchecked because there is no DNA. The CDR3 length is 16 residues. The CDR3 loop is CASSPTTSGIFNEQYF.

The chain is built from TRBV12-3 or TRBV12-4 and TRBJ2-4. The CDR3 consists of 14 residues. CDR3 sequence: CASSLVAIKNIQYF.

Here the CDR3 reads CASSRDSNYNEQFF. The chain carries TRBV5-1 and TRBJ2-1; TCRdb outputs TRBD1, but without DNA this stays unchecked. The germline CDR1 and CDR2 sequences are SGHRS and YFSETQ. This CDR3 region has 14 residues.

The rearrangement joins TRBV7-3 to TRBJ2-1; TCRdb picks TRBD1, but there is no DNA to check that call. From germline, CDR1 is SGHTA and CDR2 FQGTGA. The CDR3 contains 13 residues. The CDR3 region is CASSQQGAHEQFF. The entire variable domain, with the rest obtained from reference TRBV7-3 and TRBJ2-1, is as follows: GAGVSQTPSNKVTEKGKYVELRCDPISGHTALYWYRQSLGQGPEFLIYFQGTGAADDSGLPNDRFFAVRPEGSVSTLKIQRTERGDSAVYLCASSQQGAHEQFFGPGTRLTVL.

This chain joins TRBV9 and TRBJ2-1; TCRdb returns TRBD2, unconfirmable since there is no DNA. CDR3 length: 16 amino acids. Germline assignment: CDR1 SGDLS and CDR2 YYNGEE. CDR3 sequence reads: CASSAATSGRYYEQFF. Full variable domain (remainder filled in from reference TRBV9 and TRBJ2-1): DSGVTQTPKHLITATGQRVTLRCSPRSGDLSVYWYQQSLDQGLQFLIQYYNGEERAKGNILERFSAQQFPDLHSELNLSSLELGDSALYFCASSAATSGRYYEQFFGPGTRLTVL.

The CDR3 reads CSVEAGWETQYF. V is TRBV29-1 and J is TRBJ2-5; TCRdb designates TRBD2, a call that cannot be tested without DNA. The germline gives CDR1 SQVTM, CDR2 ANQGSEA. The CDR3 consists of 12 residues.

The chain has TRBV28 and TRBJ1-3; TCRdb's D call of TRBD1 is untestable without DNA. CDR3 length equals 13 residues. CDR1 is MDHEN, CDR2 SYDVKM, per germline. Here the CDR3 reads CASSGTTGNTIYF. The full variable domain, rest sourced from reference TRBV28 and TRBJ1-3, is DVKVTQSSRYLVKRTGEKVFLECVQDMDHENMFWYRQDPGLGLRLIYFSYDVKMKEKGDIPEGYSVSREKKERFSLILESASTNQTSMYLCASSGTTGNTIYFGEGSWLTVV.

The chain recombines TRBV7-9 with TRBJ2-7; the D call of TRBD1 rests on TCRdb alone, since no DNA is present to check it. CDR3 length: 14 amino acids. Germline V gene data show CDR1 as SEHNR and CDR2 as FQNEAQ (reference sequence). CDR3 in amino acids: CASSTGQGSYEQYF.

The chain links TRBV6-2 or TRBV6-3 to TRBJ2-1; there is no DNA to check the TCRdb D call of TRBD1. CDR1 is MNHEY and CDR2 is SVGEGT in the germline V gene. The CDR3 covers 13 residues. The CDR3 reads CASGKQVYNEQFF.

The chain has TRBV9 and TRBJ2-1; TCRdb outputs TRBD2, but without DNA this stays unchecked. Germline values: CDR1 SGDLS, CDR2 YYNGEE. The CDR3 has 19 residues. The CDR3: CASSVFGLAGASSYNEQFF.